This paragraph covers one T cell receptor (beta chain) sequence. Its antigen is unidentified. The data belong to a study of Ad26.COV2.S vaccination and SARS-CoV-2 variants. Looking at the study overall: Donor allocation was to the COV1001 Ad26.COV2.S trial arm. Ad26.COV2.S shots went into the muscle once or twice, 56 days apart. Study results and caveats: Estimates derived from TCR breadth and depth analyses may have underestimated total T cell responses. Placebo recipients trailed vaccine recipients in spike-specific TCR breadth.

The sample's treatment: around 19 received Ad26.COV2.S at low or high dose, single or two shots; about 5 received placebo; per-sample allocation not given. Sampling took place 63 days after the first vaccine or placebo injection. Profiled with immunoSEQ multiplex PCR; TCRdb holds only in-frame clones, not every one. The repertoire consists of some 300,000 clones, with around 84% occurring once and the leading ten covering approximately 2%. The CDR3 contains 15 residues. V was trimmed by 3 bases and J by 0 bases, leaving 7 bases between them. Germline-derived CDR1 and CDR2 are SGHNT and YYREEE (reference sequence).

This sequence joins TRBV5-4 and TRBJ2-6; D gene uncertain. The receptor comes from a person between 18 and 59 years old who received the Ad26.COV2.S COVID-19 vaccine or a placebo. Sequencing was performed on peripheral blood, taken in a trial of Ad26.COV2.S vaccine versus placebo. The CDR3 sequence: CASSSTGSGANVLTF. DNA of the CDR3: TGTGCCAGCAGCTCCACCGGCTCTGGGGCCAACGTCCTGACTTTC. Using reference TRBV5-4 and TRBJ2-6 for the parts outside the CDR3, the full variable domain is ETGVTQSPTHLIKTRGQQVTLRCSSQSGHNTVSWYQQALGQGPQFIFQYYREEENGRGNFPPRFSGLQFPNYSSELNVNALELDDSALYLCASSSTGSGANVLTFGAGSRLTVL.